The source of this TCR beta chain is a study of T cells after yellow fever vaccination. After removal of 5 bases from V and 5 bases from J, the junction contained 10 bases not matched to a gene. This CDR3 contains 14 residues. Germline V gives CDR1 DFQATT, CDR2 SNEGSKA (reference sequence). TCRdb re-called the 5' RACE reads with MiXCR, one entry per CDR3 protein. Of a few hundred thousand distinct CDR3 sequences listed, 19% are singletons. This clonotype originated in a man aged 25-45 years who received the YFV17D yellow fever vaccine. The sequenced sample was PBMCs, obtained 15 days after the yellow fever booster vaccination. This chain connects TRBV20-1 to TRBJ2-5; 8 nucleotides match TRBD2. The CDR3 sequence is CSAQVRLALETQYF. CDR3 nucleotides: TGCAGTGCTCAGGTCCGACTAGCGCTGGAGACCCAGTACTTC.